What follows are 20 T cell receptor beta chains derived from one specimen sequenced in a study of regulatory T cells in long-lasting Graves disease (dated by TCRdb to the early 2020s). Interpreted using the paper, the time point label stands for: newly diagnosed GD, antithyroid drugs for less than 3 months. For both TCR sequencing and RNA sequencing, RNA was extracted from PBMCs in TRIzol. The library was produced with multiplex PCR. Sequencing used an Illumina HiSeq 4000. TCR beta libraries were built with iRepertoire HTBI primers and Arm-PCR amplification of CDR3 regions. TCRdb reworked the public reads: Q25 trimming with fastp, MiXCR clone assembly, productive beta chains retained. Rows merge per CDR3 protein into single entries with the most common DNA and genes. This sample comprises about 560,000 distinct CDR3 sequences, about 16% of them detected only once. Approximately 12% of the sample is taken by the ten largest.

The sample also formed part of further work on T cells in Graves' hyperthyroidism and ophthalmopathy.

The source material was peripheral blood mononuclear cells (PBMCs), sampled at new diagnosis, from a patient treated with antithyroid drugs. All receptors derive from a man aged 18 to 35 with Graves disease. Donor details come from another sample of the same person, matched by shared clones.

The V and J genes are TRBV19 and TRBJ1-5; 7 nucleotides line up with TRBD1. Germline lookup yields CDR1 LNHDA and CDR2 SQIVND (reference sequence). This CDR3 contains 16 residues. Trimming cost V 4 bases and J 4 bases; bases outside gene matches: 10. CDR3: CASSTSPDRENQPQHF. DNA of the CDR3: TGTGCCAGTAGTACGAGCCCAGACAGGGAGAATCAGCCCCAGCATTTT.

This chain uses TRBV5-5 with TRBJ2-7, with a tentative D call TRBD1 (7 bases). In germline, CDR1 is SGHKS, CDR2 YYEKEE (reference sequence). The CDR3 loop spans 15 amino acids. Trimming cost V 4 bases and J 3 bases, with 17 bases left between them. CDR3 in DNA: TGTGCCAGCAGCCCGATGGCCCAGGGGGGCTACGAGCAGTACTTC. It is translated as CASSPMAQGGYEQYF.

This clonotype showed up just a few times. The genes are TRBV20-1 and TRBJ2-1, with 10 bases that match TRBD2. J gave up 8 bases and V 6 bases, and 13 bases lay outside the gene matches. CDR3 size: 15 residues. Per germline, CDR1 DFQATT and CDR2 SNEGSKA (reference sequence). CDR3: CSAPGGSGRIYEQFF. As DNA, the CDR3 is TGCAGTGCCCCAGGGGGTAGCGGGAGGATCTATGAGCAGTTCTTC.

There are a few counts of this clonotype. The gene calls are TRBV10-3 and TRBJ2-1; TRBD2 matches 13 bases. CDR1 is ENHRY, CDR2 SYGVKD, per germline. There are 14 residues in the CDR3. J gave up 5 bases and V 9 bases, and 4 bases lay outside the gene matches. CDR3 sequence: CAIRTSGGNNEQFF. The DNA of the CDR3 is TGTGCCATTCGGACTAGCGGGGGAAACAATGAGCAGTTCTTC.

In regard to this clonotype: A much larger clone lies a single base off, so this may be a read error. The J gene is TRBJ1-2, the V gene TRBV29-1; D uncertain. CDR1 SQVTM and CDR2 ANQGSEA come from the germline V gene. CDR3 length: 13 residues. CDR3: CSVEDDLVDGCTF. DNA for the CDR3: TGCAGCGTTGAAGACGACCTAGTGGATGGCTGCACCTTC.

This clonotype was seen a handful of times. The chain uses TRBV10-3 and TRBJ2-3, with 7 bases aligning to TRBD2. CDR1 ENHRY and CDR2 SYGVKD come from the germline V gene. The CDR3 is 14 amino acids. V lost 2 bases to trimming and J lost 7 bases; unmatched junction nucleotides: 6. The CDR3 sequence is CAISEPGTTNTQYF. Written as DNA, the CDR3 is TGTGCCATCAGTGAGCCTGGGACTACCAATACGCAGTATTTT.

The chain uses TRBV2 and TRBJ1-6; 11 bases match TRBD1. Unmatched junction bases numbered 13, after V lost 5 bases and J lost 10 bases. In germline, CDR1 is SNHLY, CDR2 FYNNEI. The length of the CDR3 is 17 residues. The CDR3 coding sequence is TGTGCCAGCAGTCACACTTCAATTGGGACAGGGGGATCACCCCTCCACTTT. Translation: CASSHTSIGTGGSPLHF.

The rearrangement links TRBV20-1 to TRBJ2-2, with D perhaps matching TRBD1 (5 bases). CDR3 size: 13 residues. The germline V gene encodes CDR1 DFQATT and CDR2 SNEGSKA (reference sequence). V was trimmed by 0 bases and J by 7 bases, leaving 9 bases between them. CDR3: CSARDRTNGELFF. In nucleotides, the CDR3 is TGCAGTGCTAGAGACCGGACAAACGGGGAGCTGTTTTTT.

Many counts were recorded for this clonotype. The rearrangement joins TRBV30 to TRBJ1-5, with TRBD1 matching over 7 bases. The germline gives CDR1 GTSNPN, CDR2 SVGIG (reference sequence). Unmatched junction bases numbered 5, after V lost 5 bases and J lost 7 bases. This CDR3 is built from 12 residues. CDR3 in amino acids: CAWDRAGQPQHF. The CDR3 DNA sequence: TGTGCCTGGGACAGGGCTGGCCAGCCCCAGCATTTT.

The chain has TRBV5-1 and TRBJ2-3; D gene uncertain. The CDR3 covers 14 residues. V was clipped by 4 bases and J by 2 bases, with 11 bases between them. Germline CDR1 and CDR2: SGHRS and YFSETQ. In DNA form, the CDR3 reads TGCGCCAGCAGCCCGCTGACTGTCACAGATACGCAGTATTTT. Protein: CASSPLTVTDTQYF.

Ten or more counts support this clonotype. The chain links TRBV6-5 to TRBJ2-7; 12 bases are shared with TRBD2. The V segment lost 4 bases and the J segment 3 bases; nucleotides outside the gene matches: 7. CDR3 length: 16 amino acids. Germline CDR1 reads MNHEY; CDR2 reads SVGAGI. CDR3 nucleotide sequence: TGTGCCAGCAGTTCCACCGGGACTAGCGGGTACTACGAGCAGTACTTC. Translation gives CASSSTGTSGYYEQYF.

This chain connects TRBV27 to TRBJ1-4; 7 bases are shared with TRBD1. J gave up 0 bases and V 8 bases, and 6 bases lay outside the gene matches. This CDR3 has 15 amino acids. From germline, CDR1 is MNHEY and CDR2 SMNVEV (reference sequence). CDR3 protein: CASQPQGATNEKLFF. The CDR3 DNA follows: TGTGCCAGCCAACCCCAGGGGGCAACTAATGAAAAACTGTTTTTT. The entire variable domain, with the rest obtained from reference TRBV27 and TRBJ1-4, is as follows: EAQVTQNPRYLITVTGKKLTVTCSQNMNHEYMSWYRQDPGLGLRQIYYSMNVEVTDKGDVPEGYKVSRKEKRNFPLILESPSPNQTSLYFCASQPQGATNEKLFFGSGTQLSVL.

The V gene is TRBV28, the J gene TRBJ1-1; the match to TRBD1 covers 10 bases. The CDR3 spans 18 residues. Germline-derived CDR1 and CDR2 are MDHEN and SYDVKM. Germline trimming cut 6 bases from V and 1 base from J; bases unmatched to any gene: 14. The CDR3 nucleotides read TGTGCCAGCAGCCGGGACAGGGGCCCGAAAGCCAAGAACACTGAAGCTTTCTTT. Protein sequence: CASSRDRGPKAKNTEAFF.

This clonotype appeared many times. This chain joins TRBV18 and TRBJ2-7, with D perhaps matching TRBD2 (5 bases). Looked up from germline, CDR1 is KGHSH and CDR2 is LQKENI. The V end lost 0 bases, the J end lost 4 bases, and 10 bases lay between the germline ends. The length of the CDR3 is 14 residues. The CDR3 DNA reads as TGTGCCAGCTCACCACCGACCTCGGGGTACGAGCAGTACTTC. It encodes CASSPPTSGYEQYF. The full variable domain, with the rest looked up from reference TRBV18 and TRBJ2-7, is NAGVMQNPRHLVRRRGQEARLRCSPMKGHSHVYWYRQLPEEGLKFMVYLQKENIIDESGMPKERFSAEFPKEGPSILRIQQVVRGDSAAYFCASSPPTSGYEQYFGPGTRLTVT.

In its sample, this clonotype was seen many times. This chain uses TRBV2 with TRBJ2-1, with D unresolved. The CDR3 is made up of 13 amino acids. Germline CDR1 and CDR2: SNHLY and FYNNEI. V lost 7 bases and J 4 bases, leaving 11 bases between the germline ends. CDR3 protein: CASIHPGYNEQFF. The CDR3 region has the DNA TGTGCCAGCATCCACCCGGGTTACAATGAGCAGTTCTTC.

This clonotype was picked up many times. This rearrangement joins TRBV27 to TRBJ1-1, with unresolved D. The V gene's germline CDR1 is MNHEY and CDR2 SMNVEV (reference sequence). The CDR3 consists of 13 residues. The ends were cut back, 5 bases at V and 1 base at J, with 8 bases in the middle. The CDR3 DNA reads as TGTGCCAGCAGTCGGCCAAGGAACACTGAAGCTTTCTTT. It yields the protein CASSRPRNTEAFF.

This clonotype occurred many times. The V call is TRBV27, the J call TRBJ2-5; 8 bases agree with TRBD1. Per the germline V gene, CDR1 is MNHEY and CDR2 is SMNVEV (reference sequence). V lost 3 bases to trimming and J lost 1 base; unmatched junction nucleotides: 16. CDR3 length: 19 amino acids. In DNA, the CDR3 is TGTGCCAGCAGTTTCGGCAGGGGGCAAATGTTATCGGTCCAAGAGACCCAGTACTTC. It encodes CASSFGRGQMLSVQETQYF.

V is TRBV4-1 and J is TRBJ2-7; D unclear. This CDR3 has 13 amino acids. CDR1 is MGHRA and CDR2 is YSYEKL in the germline V gene. Trimming stripped 1 base from V and 6 bases from J, with 10 bases between. CDR3 protein: CASSQVPGSEQYF. CDR3 DNA: TGCGCCAGCAGCCAAGTGCCCGGTAGCGAGCAGTACTTC.

V usage is TRBV20-1 and J usage is TRBJ2-7; a weak D match, TRBD2 (5 bases). Germline CDR1 reads DFQATT; CDR2 reads SNEGSKA (reference sequence). CDR3 length: 14 amino acids. The ends were cut back, 5 bases at V and 0 bases at J, with 14 bases in the middle. Here the CDR3 DNA reads TGCAGTGCTTTTCGGAGGTCGAGCTCCTACGAGCAGTACTTC. It translates to CSAFRRSSSYEQYF.

CDR3 sequence reads: CASSPFGEEPGGPGNEQFF. The CDR3 DNA follows: TGCGCCAGCAGCCCGTTCGGTGAAGAGCCGGGAGGGCCTGGTAATGAGCAGTTCTTC. This chain joins TRBV5-1 and TRBJ2-1, with 8 bases aligning to TRBD2. J gave up 7 bases and V 4 bases, and 22 bases lay outside the gene matches. This CDR3 is built from 19 residues. Germline V lookup: CDR1 SGHRS, CDR2 YFSETQ.